Following are 30 T cell receptor beta chains from one sample sequenced in a study of shared clonotypes between healthy human individuals. Assay: immunoSEQ multiplex PCR; the TCRdb copy retains only in-frame clones and omits some. Of 1,500,000 or so clones listed, roughly 96% are singletons. Sequenced sample: naive CD4+ T cells sorted from blood. Described subset: CD45RA+ positively selected. Receptors were obtained from a man under 40 in good health.

CDR3 in DNA: TGCGCCAGCAGCTTGGCCACGCTGTGGGGACTAGCGAACAGGGTGTTACACAATGAGCAGTTCTTC. This encodes CASSLATLWGLANRVLHNEQFF. The chain combines TRBV5-1 with TRBJ2-1, with 10 bases aligning to TRBD2. This CDR3 comprises 22 residues. Germline CDR1 SGHRS, CDR2 YFSETQ. Trimming removed 0 bases from V and 5 bases from J; junction bases left unmatched: 23.

This chain uses TRBV6-5 with TRBJ1-1; D remains ambiguous. CDR1 and CDR2 from the germline V gene are MNHEY and SVGAGI. The V end lost 4 bases, the J end lost 4 bases, and 16 bases lay between the germline ends. The CDR3 loop spans 15 amino acids. The CDR3 is CASSSQHRGATEAFF. As DNA, the CDR3 is TGTGCCAGCAGTTCGCAACATCGGGGAGCCACTGAAGCTTTCTTT.

The rearrangement links TRBV27 to TRBJ2-2; 8 bases map to TRBD1. Trimming cost V 5 bases and J 4 bases; bases outside gene matches: 3. This CDR3 has 14 residues. Looked up from germline, CDR1 is MNHEY and CDR2 is SMNVEV (reference sequence). The CDR3 DNA sequence: TGTGCCAGCAGTAGAGACAGGGGCACCGGGGAGCTGTTTTTT. Residues: CASSRDRGTGELFF.

In its sample, this clone was seen once. The rearrangement links TRBV27 to TRBJ2-1; perhaps TRBD2 as D (6 bases). The length of the CDR3 is 12 residues. CDR1 and CDR2 from the germline V gene are MNHEY and SMNVEV (reference sequence). Trimming pared 8 bases from V and 3 bases from J, leaving 8 bases between. CDR3 region: CASLGLYNEQFF. CDR3 sequence (DNA): TGTGCCAGCTTGGGACTCTACAATGAGCAGTTCTTC.

The chain recombines TRBV5-4 with TRBJ1-1; 8 nucleotides match TRBD1. There are 15 residues in the CDR3. Germline lookup yields CDR1 SGHNT and CDR2 YYREEE (reference sequence). V gave up 4 bases and J gave up 3 bases; unmatched junction bases: 8. The CDR3 reads CASSNGQGRYTEAFF. DNA of the CDR3: TGTGCCAGCAGCAACGGACAGGGCCGTTACACTGAAGCTTTCTTT.

The chain carries TRBV7-9 and TRBJ2-5; D gene uncertain. The germline V gene encodes CDR1 SEHNR and CDR2 FQNEAQ (reference sequence). The length of the CDR3 is 15 residues. The germline V and J ends were trimmed by 1 base and 2 bases, with 11 bases remaining between them. This CDR3 is CASSLEGRPQETQYF. CDR3 DNA: TGTGCCAGCAGCTTAGAAGGGCGGCCGCAAGAGACCCAGTACTTC.

V and J are TRBV7-9 and TRBJ2-1, with 10 bases identical to TRBD2. Germline CDR1 reads SEHNR; CDR2 reads FQNEAQ (reference sequence). V shed 1 base, J shed 8 bases, and the junction held 11 bases outside the gene matches. The CDR3 runs 17 residues. Here the CDR3 reads CASSLGKLAGRVYEQFF. CDR3 in DNA: TGTGCCAGCAGCTTAGGAAAACTAGCGGGAAGGGTGTATGAGCAGTTCTTC. Full variable domain (outside the CDR3, taken from reference TRBV7-9 and TRBJ2-1): DTGVSQNPRHKITKRGQNVTFRCDPISEHNRLYWYRQTLGQGPEFLTYFQNEAQLEKSRLLSDRFSAERPKGSFSTLEIQRTEQGDSAMYLCASSLGKLAGRVYEQFFGPGTRLTVL.

This chain links TRBV10-3 with TRBJ1-5, with 8 bases lining up with TRBD1. The germline CDR1 and CDR2 sequences are ENHRY and SYGVKD. With 0 bases clipped from V and 1 base from J, the junction kept 8 bases outside the gene matches. CDR3 length equals 18 residues. This CDR3 is CAISESARGQSSNQPQHF. CDR3 sequence (DNA): TGTGCCATCAGTGAGTCCGCCAGGGGGCAATCGAGCAATCAGCCCCAGCATTTT.

The V and J genes are TRBV7-2 and TRBJ2-7; D call uncertain. Germline V gene lookup returns CDR1 SGHTA and CDR2 FQGNSA. Trimming cost V 7 bases and J 0 bases, with 16 bases left between them. This CDR3 has 15 amino acids. CDR3 coding DNA: TGTGCCAGCACCACCGGACGGGCCACCTCCTACGAGCAGTACTTC. Its protein product is CASTTGRATSYEQYF.

This sequence joins TRBV5-1 and TRBJ2-1; the D gene is possibly TRBD2 (6 bases). This CDR3 spans 15 amino acids. V dropped 0 bases and J dropped 2 bases, with 9 bases sitting between them. Germline CDR1 reads SGHRS; CDR2 reads YFSETQ. The CDR3 loop is CASSLEIAAYNEQFF. CDR3 coding DNA: TGCGCCAGCAGCTTGGAAATAGCGGCCTACAATGAGCAGTTCTTC.

CDR3 protein: CASSPRNNQPQHF. In nucleotides, the CDR3 is TGTGCCAGCAGCCCCCGCAACAATCAGCCCCAGCATTTT. The chain joins TRBV27 to TRBJ1-5; no clear D. V was pared by 6 bases and J by 3 bases, with 9 bases between. Per germline, CDR1 MNHEY and CDR2 SMNVEV (reference sequence). The CDR3 spans 13 residues.

The V gene is TRBV29-1, the J gene TRBJ1-2, with 9 bases aligning to TRBD1. This CDR3 has 13 residues. Germline V gives CDR1 SQVTM, CDR2 ANQGSEA. V shed 5 bases, J shed 5 bases, and the junction held 6 bases outside the gene matches. The CDR3 spells CSVRQGGGYGYTF. The CDR3 coding sequence is TGCAGCGTTCGACAGGGGGGAGGTTATGGCTACACCTTC.

Points on this clone: This specimen includes other DNA sequences encoding the same CDR3. The chain uses TRBV5-4 and TRBJ2-5, with D possibly matching TRBD2 (5 bases). This CDR3 contains 11 residues. Per the germline V gene, CDR1 is SGHNT and CDR2 is YYREEE (reference sequence). V lost 5 bases and J 5 bases, leaving 7 bases between the germline ends. CDR3 sequence reads: CASRRGETQYF. CDR3 DNA sequence: TGTGCCAGCAGACGAGGGGAGACCCAGTACTTC.

This clone was recorded only once. V usage is TRBV5-1 and J usage is TRBJ2-2, with TRBD1 as a possible D gene (5 bases). The CDR3 has 13 amino acids. Trimming cost V 0 bases and J 11 bases, with 11 bases left between them. In germline, CDR1 is SGHRS, CDR2 YFSETQ. The CDR3 DNA follows: TGCGCCAGCAGCTTGGAGGGGTTCTCCGAGCTGTTTTTT. Translating gives CASSLEGFSELFF. The variable domain in full, completed from reference TRBV5-1 and TRBJ2-2, reads KAGVTQTPRYLIKTRGQQVTLSCSPISGHRSVSWYQQTPGQGLQFLFEYFSETQRNKGNFPGRFSGRQFSNSRSEMNVSTLELGDSALYLCASSLEGFSELFFGEGSRLTVL.

This clone was detected only once. CDR3 coding DNA: TGTGCCAGCTCACCAAAGGACAGGTCCTCTGGAAACACCATATATTTT. Translated, it gives CASSPKDRSSGNTIYF. This chain links TRBV18 with TRBJ1-3; 7 bases line up with TRBD1. After removal of 2 bases from V and 0 bases from J, the junction contained 4 bases not matched to a gene. The CDR3 is 16 residues long. CDR1 is KGHSH and CDR2 is LQKENI in the germline V gene. Based on the CDR3 plus reference TRBV18 and TRBJ1-3, the full variable domain is NAGVMQNPRHLVRRRGQEARLRCSPMKGHSHVYWYRQLPEEGLKFMVYLQKENIIDESGMPKERFSAEFPKEGPSILRIQQVVRGDSAAYFCASSPKDRSSGNTIYFGEGSWLTVV.

J is TRBJ1-1 and V is TRBV6-1; D gene ambiguous. Trimming cost V 2 bases and J 3 bases, with 10 bases left between them. In germline, CDR1 is MNHNS, CDR2 SASEGT. The CDR3 runs 14 residues. DNA for the CDR3: TGTGCCAGCAGTGAAAGGTTTGAGGACACTGAAGCTTTCTTT. This gives the protein CASSERFEDTEAFF.

V and J are TRBV5-1 and TRBJ2-6; the D is unclear. Germline V gives CDR1 SGHRS, CDR2 YFSETQ. The CDR3 has 18 amino acids. V lost 0 bases and J lost 0, with 13 bases in between. The CDR3 DNA follows: TGCGCCAGCAGCTTGGTGAGCCAACGCGTCTCTGGGGCCAACGTCCTGACTTTC. Translated: CASSLVSQRVSGANVLTF.

This chain links TRBV11-2 with TRBJ1-5, with 9 positions matching TRBD1. CDR1 and CDR2 (germline): SGHAT, FQNNGV. The CDR3 extends over 17 amino acids. Trimming cost V 1 base and J 6 bases; bases outside gene matches: 10. The CDR3 DNA is TGTGCCAGCAGCTTAGGGGTTCACAGGGGGCTACCTCAGCCCCAGCATTTT. This sequence encodes CASSLGVHRGLPQPQHF.

The gene calls are TRBV7-2 and TRBJ2-3; 14 bases map to TRBD2. Germline CDR1 and CDR2: SGHTA and FQGNSA. The CDR3 has 16 amino acids. With V trimmed by 5 bases and J by 4 bases, 5 bases remained unmatched. DNA of the CDR3: TGTGCCAGCAGCCATAAGGGACTAGCGGGAGCAGATACGCAGTATTTT. Protein sequence: CASSHKGLAGADTQYF.

The chain employs TRBV5-4 and TRBJ1-1; the D gene is possibly TRBD1 (6 bases). This CDR3 has 15 residues. Trimming removed 4 bases from V and 0 bases from J, with 13 bases in between. The germline CDR1 and CDR2 sequences are SGHNT and YYREEE (reference sequence). The CDR3 is CASSRVTGLNTEAFF. The CDR3 region has the DNA TGTGCCAGCAGCCGTGTTACAGGGCTGAACACTGAAGCTTTCTTT. Variable domain in full (rest from reference TRBV5-4 and TRBJ1-1): ETGVTQSPTHLIKTRGQQVTLRCSSQSGHNTVSWYQQALGQGPQFIFQYYREEENGRGNFPPRFSGLQFPNYSSELNVNALELDDSALYLCASSRVTGLNTEAFFGQGTRLTVV.

The chain couples TRBV6-5 to TRBJ1-1; D gene unclear. CDR3 length: 13 residues. V shed 7 bases and J shed 0 bases, with 9 bases lying between them. Germline V gives CDR1 MNHEY, CDR2 SVGAGI. CDR3 in DNA: TGTGCCAGCAAGAGATTCATGAACACTGAAGCTTTCTTT. Protein product: CASKRFMNTEAFF.

The chain links TRBV19 to TRBJ2-7, with D hard to call. Trimming removed 4 bases from V and 5 bases from J, with 15 bases in between. CDR1 LNHDA and CDR2 SQIVND come from the germline V gene (reference sequence). The length of the CDR3 is 14 residues. The CDR3 DNA reads TGTGCCAGTAGTACCTCAGGTGGTAACCACGAGCAGTACTTC. This translates into CASSTSGGNHEQYF.

The genes are TRBV5-1 and TRBJ1-5; TRBD1 is a possible D gene (5 bases). This CDR3 comprises 14 residues. CDR1 is SGHRS, CDR2 YFSETQ, per germline. Between the trimmed V and J ends, which lost 1 base and 5 bases, there was a span of 10 bases. This chain's CDR3 is CASSLLGGDQPQHF. The CDR3 DNA reads TGCGCCAGCAGCTTGCTTGGGGGGGATCAGCCCCAGCATTTT.

This clone was observed a handful of times. The V call is TRBV19, the J call TRBJ2-1; 7 positions agree with TRBD1. The CDR3 is 15 residues long. J was trimmed by 2 bases and V by 7 bases; bases with no gene match: 8. Germline V lookup: CDR1 LNHDA, CDR2 SQIVND (reference sequence). CDR3 amino acids: CASTPRGTAYNEQFF. The CDR3 nucleotides are TGTGCCAGTACCCCAAGGGGGACAGCCTACAATGAGCAGTTCTTC.

This clone was picked up one time. This chain links TRBV5-1 with TRBJ2-3; 9 nucleotides align to TRBD1. Trimming at V came to 4 bases and at J to 2 bases, leaving 8 bases not matched to a gene. Germline values: CDR1 SGHRS, CDR2 YFSETQ. The CDR3 totals 16 residues. CDR3 DNA: TGCGCCAGCAGCAAAGGCGGGACAGGGTCCACAGATACGCAGTATTTT. Protein sequence: CASSKGGTGSTDTQYF. Full variable domain (remainder filled in from reference TRBV5-1 and TRBJ2-3): KAGVTQTPRYLIKTRGQQVTLSCSPISGHRSVSWYQQTPGQGLQFLFEYFSETQRNKGNFPGRFSGRQFSNSRSEMNVSTLELGDSALYLCASSKGGTGSTDTQYFGPGTRLTVL.

V gene TRBV11-3 combines with J gene TRBJ2-1; 11 bases agree with TRBD2. Germline CDR1 SGHNT, CDR2 YENEEA. The CDR3 extends over 14 amino acids. Losses at the gene ends were 5 bases for V and 5 bases for J; bases not matched to a gene: 2. Here the CDR3 reads CASSTSGSNNEQFF. CDR3 nucleotide sequence: TGTGCCAGCAGCACTAGCGGGAGTAACAATGAGCAGTTCTTC.

V gene TRBV30 combines with J gene TRBJ1-5; possibly TRBD1 for D (6 bases). This CDR3 is built from 16 residues. Germline lookup yields CDR1 GTSNPN and CDR2 SVGIG (reference sequence). V lost 0 bases to trimming and J lost 5 bases, with 17 bases between them. The CDR3 loop is CAWSVPNRVLYQPQHF. The DNA for the CDR3 is TGTGCCTGGAGTGTCCCCAACAGGGTTTTATATCAGCCCCAGCATTTT.

This rearrangement joins TRBV6-1 to TRBJ2-3; D gene ambiguous. The CDR3 runs to 11 residues. The germline CDR1 and CDR2 sequences are MNHNS and SASEGT. Trimming pared 5 bases from V and 4 bases from J, leaving 4 bases between. As DNA, the CDR3 is TGTGCCAGCAGTTTTCCAGATACGCAGTATTTT. This codes for CASSFPDTQYF.

This clone was recorded only once. This sequence joins TRBV19 and TRBJ2-7, with D possibly matching TRBD1 (5 bases). Trimming removed 1 base from V and 0 bases from J, with 10 bases in between. The CDR3 loop spans 15 amino acids. Germline CDR1 and CDR2: LNHDA and SQIVND (reference sequence). CDR3 residues: CASSIATGYSYEQYF. CDR3 DNA sequence: TGTGCCAGTAGTATAGCTACAGGATACTCCTACGAGCAGTACTTC. The full variable domain, with the rest looked up from reference TRBV19 and TRBJ2-7, is DGGITQSPKYLFRKEGQNVTLSCEQNLNHDAMYWYRQDPGQGLRLIYYSQIVNDFQKGDIAEGYSVSREKKESFPLTVTSAQKNPTAFYLCASSIATGYSYEQYFGPGTRLTVT.

V usage is TRBV10-1 and J usage is TRBJ2-1, with 10 bases that match TRBD2. Germline V gene sequence: CDR1 WNHNN, CDR2 SYGVQD (reference sequence). J gave up 5 bases and V 4 bases, and 5 bases lay outside the gene matches. CDR3 size: 15 residues. CDR3 in DNA: TGCGCCAGCAGTGCCGGACTAGCGGCAAACAATGAGCAGTTCTTC. Translating it yields CASSAGLAANNEQFF.